This T cell receptor beta chain was documented in a study of cytomegalovirus exposure and HLA in healthy donors (TCRdb year 2017). With regard to the full study: An earlier analysis of about 560 of the donors reported 276 Gb of sequence data and approximately 120 million unique TCR beta sequences obtained from roughly 170 million T cells. Typing coverage differed by locus: A, B, C, DRB1 and DQB1 were typed in roughly 620-630 donors, DQA1 in about 500, DPA1 in some 610, and DPB1 in roughly 450. Class I and class II HLA loci were covered by the typing at four-digit resolution. A few DR-DQ haplotypes were treated as single units for association and clustering because of strong linkage in the cohort. In addition to the first cohort of 650 to 800 subjects, a separate validation cohort of under 150 different subjects was used. A later genetic analysis used genome-wide SNP genotypes for about 65% of the roughly 700 donors, treating that subset as a discovery cohort. The study aimed to test whether cataloging public T cell receptors could reveal signatures of past pathogen exposure. The study combined high-throughput TCR immunosequencing, statistical association of individual TCRs with disease status, and machine learning to predict cytomegalovirus infection status. Every discovery cohort repertoire had been produced on one sequencing platform. To decide whether each TCR beta V gene segment behaved as functional or pseudogenic, an earlier analysis of some 600 of the donors relied on high-throughput TCR beta sequencing. Across about 380 genotyped donors of the cohort, an average of roughly 250,000 unique TCR beta nucleotide sequences per donor were sequenced, and around 20% of those sequences were non-productive. A later analysis re-examined previously published TCR beta repertoires from 610 or so donors and added high-resolution HLA genotyping to investigate patterns of TCR occurrence. Of the roughly 400 genotyped donors, approximately 82% fell in the genetic ancestry cluster associated with self-reported Caucasian donors. The T cell repertoires of under 700 subjects were profiled by immunosequencing and related to cytomegalovirus serostatus. About 300 gigabases of sequencing data and 70 million to 95 million unique TCR sequences made up an early release that covered under 750 HLA-typed donors. Rather than using new phenotypic data, the later analysis identified candidate immune exposures from TCR beta sequences and from how often those sequences occurred across donors. Donor age, sex, ethnicity and CMV serostatus were collected together with the repertoire data. What the work shows at the level of the full study, not this receptor alone: Because some donors lacked HLA typing at each locus, the association tests relied only on the typed subset. Strong co-occurrence of HLA alleles, especially DR and DQ, made assigning TCR associations to individual alleles difficult. A further reported finding was that TCR beta sequences accurately predicted the HLA-A and HLA-B alleles for most subjects in the first cohort. It was suggested by the authors that the approach could potentially be generalized to other disease states and immunological phenotypes. In the study, 150 to 200 TCR beta chains were listed as associated with cytomegalovirus. In this cohort, only TCR beta chains were sequenced, and detectable features were limited by the absence of alpha or paired-chain data. In a later genetic analysis, fewer N-insertions in productive TCRs were reported among donors in an Asian-associated ancestry cluster than the approximately 710-donor mean. Most CMV-associated TCR beta chains appeared to be HLA-restricted in a later analysis, and the HLA associations seemed to be driven largely by CMV exposure. At a false discovery rate of 0.05, a later analysis linked around 17,000 TCR beta sequences to specific HLA alleles. Most TCR sequences were seen in very few donors, while some public TCRs were found in many individuals. Because counts were too low, roughly 16 rarely observed V segments, including chromosome 9 orphons, were excluded from the earlier analysis of 587 of the donors. In an earlier analysis of some 540 of the donors, most TCR beta V segments appeared in productive rearrangements about 87% or about 30% of the time, broadly matching IMGT annotations. In a later analysis, HLA-associated TCR beta chains were found to be more clonally expanded and to have lower generation probabilities than equally common non-associated chains. The sequencing pipeline was judged likely to have produced a cluster of highly shared sequence variants as a technical artifact. A later analysis reported that several top co-occurrence clusters appeared linked to parvovirus B19, influenza, CMV and Epstein-Barr virus. In a later analysis, the rate of TCR association differed among HLA loci, with DRB1 alleles having the most associated TCRs and HLA-C alleles having the fewest. An association between a missense DCLRE1C variant and V-gene and J-gene trimming of TCR beta chains was found in a later genetic analysis and replicated in an independent cohort. Presence/absence analyses assumed roughly uniform sequencing depth across donors, an assumption that may not hold. In vitro tests confirmed that three of the cytomegalovirus-associated TCR beta chains recognize cytomegalovirus antigens. Cytomegalovirus status was reported to be diagnosed by the classifier with high specificity and sensitivity in both the original and validation cohorts. Linkage disequilibrium might explain the correlated functional status among segregating V segments, but an unknown experimental factor could not be excluded. For the cohort, immune exposure information was limited to CMV serostatus.

The cohort was made up of approximately 670 healthy bone marrow donors. At the time of sampling, all cohort members were nominally healthy, though unrecorded immune exposures were likely present. The donor tested CMV seronegative and was one of the 352 seronegative cohort members. A peripheral blood sample was collected from each donor, and TCR beta sequencing was performed on peripheral blood mononuclear cells. Genomic DNA extraction from the blood cell samples was performed with the Qiagen DNeasy Blood Extraction Kit. The library was obtained by the immunoSEQ multiplex PCR assay. For the multiplex PCR, a mixture combining 60 forward primers for TCR Vbeta segments and 13 reverse primers for TCR Jbeta segments was used. The CDR3 region of rearranged TCR beta genes was amplified from genomic DNA by a multiplex PCR assay. The amplified TCR beta libraries were sequenced on the Illumina HiSeq System as 87-base-pair reads. For the original study's pipeline: A later analysis tallied approximately 87 million unique TCR beta chains across the 666 repertoires, and around 12 million of those chains were shared by two or more donors. To remove PCR and sequencing errors, raw reads were error-corrected and collapsed into unique sequences using a nearest-neighbor algorithm that merged closely related sequences. V, D and J gene segments were assigned by aligning CDR3 sequences to IMGT reference sequences. For a sequence to be retained, at least a six-nucleotide match to both a V gene segment and a J gene segment was required. A rearrangement was called productive if the CDR3 had no stop codons and remained in frame with V and J, and every other rearrangement was called non-productive. Following IMGT convention, CDR3 was defined as the stretch from the second conserved V-encoded cysteine to the conserved J-encoded phenylalanine. Sequences without an unambiguous match to a single V gene segment were excluded from the earlier analysis of about 640 of the donors. An earlier analysis of around 600 of the donors classified V segments as functional when productive rearrangements were above 56.7% and as segregating when the standard deviation between donors was above 5%. A statistical classification framework was built to diagnose cytomegalovirus status from the catalog of TCR beta chain sequences. In a later analysis, V and J genes were assigned by comparing TCR nucleotide sequences against IMGT/GENE-DB human TR gene sequences. In a later analysis, CDR3 sequences and most-parsimonious VDJ recombination scenarios were assigned using the TCRdist pipeline. In a later analysis, each TCR beta chain was defined by its CDR3 amino acid sequence together with its V-gene family, and reads lacking a unique V-gene family were excluded. In a later analysis, fewer than 650 highly shared, low-generation-probability nucleotide sequences were removed to address suspected cross-contamination and a sequencing artifact. In a later analysis, a clonal expansion index for each public chain was calculated from normalized within-repertoire ranks of inferred template counts. In a later analysis, generation probabilities were computed with a VDJ recombination model fitted to out-of-frame rearrangements, and the resulting probabilities were checked against IGoR. In a later analysis, TCR-TCR, TCR-HLA and TCR-CMV co-occurrence was scored with hypergeometric tests, and a repertoire-size bias correction was applied to TCR pairs. To estimate false discovery rates, a later analysis permuted the HLA or CMV assignments 20 times. In a later analysis, co-occurring TCRs were grouped with DBSCAN, and TCRdist sequence similarity was added when clustering was performed within HLA-allele-positive subsets. Repertoires with fewer than 30,000 or more than 120,000 public chains, plus five repertoires with anomalous nucleotide sharing, were excluded from co-occurrence clustering. TCRdb retrieved this table from immuneACCESS and kept in-frame rearrangements only. Not all clones are present; in checked studies, unresolved V genes account for under half, and no reason is known for the remainder. V, J and clone size are taken as reported in that table, and D and trimming were inferred from the DNA itself. The table for this sample lists about 200,000 clones; around 81% of them were counted only once. The ten largest clonotypes hold 1.5% to 2% of the sample.

This clone came up once. This clone's antigen is unknown. No much larger clone is present one base from it, and per-base qualities are unavailable. This clonotype originated in a young man in good health and CMV-seronegative. Sample: PBMCs.

The nucleotides are TGTGCCAGCAGTAGGCAGGGGCGGGATGAAAAACTGTTTTTT. Its protein reads: CASSRQGRDEKLFF. This chain is built from TRBV28 and TRBJ1-4; a tentative D match to TRBD1 spans 6 bases. CDR1 and CDR2, per the germline V gene, are MDHEN and SYDVKM. The junction carries 13 bases between V and J, which are trimmed by 5 bases and 6 bases respectively. The CDR3 contains 14 residues, cysteine and phenylalanine counted. CDR3 DNA is the only sequence kept; it has 42 bases, read in frame from the first base.